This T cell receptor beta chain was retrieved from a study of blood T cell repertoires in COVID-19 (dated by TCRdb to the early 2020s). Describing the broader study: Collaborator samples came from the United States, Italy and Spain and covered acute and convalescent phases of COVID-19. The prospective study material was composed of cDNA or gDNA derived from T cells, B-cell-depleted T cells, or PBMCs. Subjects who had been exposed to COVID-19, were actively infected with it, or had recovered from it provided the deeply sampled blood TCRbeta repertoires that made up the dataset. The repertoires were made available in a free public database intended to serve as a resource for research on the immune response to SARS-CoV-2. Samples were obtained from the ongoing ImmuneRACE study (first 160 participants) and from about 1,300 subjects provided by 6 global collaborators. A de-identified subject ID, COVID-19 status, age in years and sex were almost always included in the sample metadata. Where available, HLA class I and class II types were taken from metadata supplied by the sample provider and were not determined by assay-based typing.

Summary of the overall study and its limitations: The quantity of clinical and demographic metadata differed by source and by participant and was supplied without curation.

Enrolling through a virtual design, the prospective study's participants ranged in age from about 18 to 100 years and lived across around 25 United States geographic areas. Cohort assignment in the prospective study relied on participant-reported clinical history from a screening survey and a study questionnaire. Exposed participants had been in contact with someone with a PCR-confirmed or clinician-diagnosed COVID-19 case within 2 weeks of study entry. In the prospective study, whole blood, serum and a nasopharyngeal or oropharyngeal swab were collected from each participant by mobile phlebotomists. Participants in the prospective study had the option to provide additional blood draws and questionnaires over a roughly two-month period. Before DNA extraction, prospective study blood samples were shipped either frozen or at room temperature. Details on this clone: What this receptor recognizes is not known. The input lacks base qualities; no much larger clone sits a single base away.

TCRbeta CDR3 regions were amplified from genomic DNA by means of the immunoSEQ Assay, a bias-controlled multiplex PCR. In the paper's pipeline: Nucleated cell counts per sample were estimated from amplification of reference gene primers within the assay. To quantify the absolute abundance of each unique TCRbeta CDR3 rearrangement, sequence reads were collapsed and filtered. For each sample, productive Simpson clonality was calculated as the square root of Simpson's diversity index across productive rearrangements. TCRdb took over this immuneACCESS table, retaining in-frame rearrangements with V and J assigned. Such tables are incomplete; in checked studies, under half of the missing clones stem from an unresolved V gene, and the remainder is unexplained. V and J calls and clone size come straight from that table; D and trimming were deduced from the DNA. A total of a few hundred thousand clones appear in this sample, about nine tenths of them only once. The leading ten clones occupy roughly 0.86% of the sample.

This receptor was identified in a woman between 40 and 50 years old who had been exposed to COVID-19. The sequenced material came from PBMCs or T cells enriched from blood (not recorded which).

Read as DNA, the sequence is TGTGCCAGCAGTGGGACAGGGAAGAAGGACACTGAAGCTTTCTTT. Translated, it gives CASSGTGKKDTEAFF. The chain is encoded by TRBV2 joined to TRBJ1-1; 8 of the junction bases match TRBD1. Based on the germline V gene, the CDR1 and CDR2 sequences are SNHLY and FYNNEI. Trimming leaves V shorter by 4 bases and J shorter by 3 bases, with the junction holding 7 bases beyond the gene matches. Spanning cysteine to phenylalanine, the CDR3 consists of 15 amino acids. Only the CDR3 region is kept as DNA, spanning 45 bases read in frame from base 1.